The TCR beta chain under discussion was sequenced for a study of blood T cell repertoires in COVID-19 (TCRdb year 2020). For the study in its entirety: Collaborator samples came from the United States, Italy and Spain and covered acute and convalescent phases of COVID-19. The material from the prospective study consisted of cDNA or gDNA derived from T cells, B-cell-depleted T cells, or PBMCs. Deeply sampled blood TCRbeta repertoires from subjects exposed to, actively infected with, or recovered from COVID-19 were included in the dataset. The repertoires were made available in a free public database intended to serve as a resource for research on the immune response to SARS-CoV-2. The samples were drawn from the first 160 participants of the ongoing ImmuneRACE study and from 950 to 1,500 subjects provided by 6 global collaborators. A de-identified subject ID, COVID-19 status, age in years and sex were almost always included in the sample metadata. Where available, HLA class I and class II types were taken from metadata supplied by the sample provider and were not determined by assay-based typing.

Results and caveats for the whole study, not just this receptor: The quantity of clinical and demographic metadata differed by source and by participant and was supplied without curation.

Concerning this clone itself: No cognate antigen has been identified for it. No qualities accompany the bases; no much larger clone lies one base away.

TCRbeta CDR3 regions were amplified from genomic DNA by means of the immunoSEQ Assay, a bias-controlled multiplex PCR. Per the source publication's procedure: The number of nucleated cells in each sample was estimated by amplification of reference gene primers within the assay. To quantify the absolute abundance of each unique TCRbeta CDR3 rearrangement, sequence reads were collapsed and filtered. For each sample, productive Simpson clonality was calculated by taking the square root of Simpson's diversity index across productive rearrangements. Sourced from immuneACCESS, this table was stored by TCRdb with only in-frame sequences that have V and J called. A share of the clones is absent; for the studies checked, an unresolved V gene accounts for under half, and the remainder has no known explanation. The V and J calls and clone size were taken over from that table, and D and trimming were inferred from the DNA. This sample lists around 100,000 clones; roughly 80% were detected once. The ten largest account for about an eighth of the sample.

Each collaborating institution followed its own protocols to collect whole blood in K2EDTA tubes. For TCRbeta analysis, collaborators shipped samples as frozen whole blood, isolated PBMCs, or DNA extracted from either of those sample types. The sequence was collected from a man aged 45 to 65 with active or convalescent COVID-19. The specimen was peripheral blood.

Read as DNA, the sequence is TGTGCCAGCAGTTACTCAGCCTCACCCCTCCACTTT. Its amino acids are CASSYSASPLHF. Rearrangement joined TRBV6-5 to TRBJ1-6; no confident D gene assignment can be made. V is reduced by 0 bases and J by 10 bases, leaving a spacing of 4 bases between them. According to the germline V gene, CDR1 reads MNHEY and CDR2 reads SVGAGI. From the cysteine through the phenylalanine, the CDR3 covers 12 amino acids. Only the CDR3 DNA is retained, 36 bases long and in frame from the first base.